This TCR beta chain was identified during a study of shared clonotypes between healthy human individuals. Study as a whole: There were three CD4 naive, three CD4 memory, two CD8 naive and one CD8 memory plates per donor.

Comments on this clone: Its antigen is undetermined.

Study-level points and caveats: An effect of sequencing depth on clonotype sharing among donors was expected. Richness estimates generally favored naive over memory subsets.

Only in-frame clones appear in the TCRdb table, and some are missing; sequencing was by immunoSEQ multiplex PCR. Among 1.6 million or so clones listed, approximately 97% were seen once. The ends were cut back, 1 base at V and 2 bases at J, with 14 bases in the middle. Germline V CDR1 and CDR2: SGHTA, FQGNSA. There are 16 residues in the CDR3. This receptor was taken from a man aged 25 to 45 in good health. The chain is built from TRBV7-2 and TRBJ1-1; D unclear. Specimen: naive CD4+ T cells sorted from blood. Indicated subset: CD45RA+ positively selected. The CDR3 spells CASSLGRETLNTEAFF. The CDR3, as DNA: TGTGCCAGCAGCTTAGGACGGGAGACACTTAACACTGAAGCTTTCTTT.